The clone carrying this T cell receptor beta chain showed up just a few times. From the RT-PCR reads, TCRdb called clonotypes with MiXCR, one entry per CDR3 protein. Here the sample spans about 700,000 distinct CDR3 sequences, more than 13% being singletons. Germline CDR1 and CDR2: MNHEY and SMNVEV (reference sequence). Losses at the gene ends were 5 bases for V and 6 bases for J; bases not matched to a gene: 11. The CDR3 loop spans 15 amino acids. The material sequenced was memory CD4+ T cells from blood. The chain links TRBV27 to TRBJ2-3, with TRBD2 identical over 7 bases. This sequence originates from a female donor in good health, serving as a healthy control. The chain's CDR3 is CASSLLGGPGDTQYF. CDR3 DNA: TGTGCCAGCAGTCTGTTGGGAGGGCCCGGGGATACGCAGTATTTT.